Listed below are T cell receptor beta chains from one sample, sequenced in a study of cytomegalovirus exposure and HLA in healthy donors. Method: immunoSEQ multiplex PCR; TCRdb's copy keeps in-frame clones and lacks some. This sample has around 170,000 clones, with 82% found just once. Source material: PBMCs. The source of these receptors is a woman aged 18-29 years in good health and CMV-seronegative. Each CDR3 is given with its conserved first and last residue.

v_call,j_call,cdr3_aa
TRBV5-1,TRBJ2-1,CASSLAAGGTKNEQFF
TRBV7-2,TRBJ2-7,CASRDSGTPSYEQYF
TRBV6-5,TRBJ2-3,CASSQRGGQNTQYF
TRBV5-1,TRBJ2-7,CASSPDPGVSYTYEQYF
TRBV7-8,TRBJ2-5,CASSLGQGSETQYF
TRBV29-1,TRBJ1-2,CSVGSEGYTF
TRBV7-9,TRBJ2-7,CASSHVNTGYEQYF
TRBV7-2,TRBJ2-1,CASSSLGTLKGAEQFF
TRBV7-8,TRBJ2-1,CASSLGTSGGDLVYEQFF
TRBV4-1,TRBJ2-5,CASSQGTGGQETQYF
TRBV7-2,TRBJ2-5,CASSSSRETQYF
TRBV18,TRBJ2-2,CASSPRIGQGGTGELFF
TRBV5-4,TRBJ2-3,CASSLGGRTDTQYF
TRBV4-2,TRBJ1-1,CASSQGRDSGINTEAFF
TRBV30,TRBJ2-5,CAWSHGQQETQYF
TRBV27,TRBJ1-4,CASSPRDRVRNEKLFF
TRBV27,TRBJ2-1,CASRQGEFGNEQFF
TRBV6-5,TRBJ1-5,CASSYSGQGLPQHF
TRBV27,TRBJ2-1,CASGQNEQFF
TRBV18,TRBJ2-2,CASSPLHGAAGELFF
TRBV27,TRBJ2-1,CASSPGFAGDMYNEQFF
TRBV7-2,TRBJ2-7,CASSGGTGGEQYF
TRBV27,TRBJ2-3,CASSPSGANADTQYF
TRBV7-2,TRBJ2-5,CASSVSGGMEETQYF
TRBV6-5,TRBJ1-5,CASRKIRGRQPQHF
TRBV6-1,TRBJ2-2,CASRAGWDTGELFF
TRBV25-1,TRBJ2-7,CASTLDRKSSYEQYF
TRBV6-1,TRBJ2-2,CASSSTGELFF
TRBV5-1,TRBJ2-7,CASSSVGGFSYEQYF
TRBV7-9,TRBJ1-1,CASSLKGGEAFF
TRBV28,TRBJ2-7,CASSYPDRDLYEQYF
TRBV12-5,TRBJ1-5,CASEPQGYQPQHF
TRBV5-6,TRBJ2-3,CASSLGLAGFTDTQYF
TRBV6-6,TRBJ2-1,CASSMASGTMDEQFF
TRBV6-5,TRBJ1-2,CASSFTGGIDGYTF
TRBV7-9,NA,CASSFAGLRGLGNEQYF
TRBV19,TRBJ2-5,CASSPRYSGRAQEETQYF
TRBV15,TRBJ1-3,CATSSDRDPGNTIYF
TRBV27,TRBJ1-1,CASSSTGGEAFF
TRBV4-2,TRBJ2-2,CASSQDSGLPPGGELFF
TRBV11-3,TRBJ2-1,CASSLGGDNEQFF
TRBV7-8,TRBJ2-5,CADTPAGLQETQYF
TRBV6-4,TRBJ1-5,CASRTGVRRDSNQPQHF
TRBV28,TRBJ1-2,CRTGGVYGYTF
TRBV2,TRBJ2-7,CVGGGSSYEQYF
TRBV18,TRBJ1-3,CASSPYTGTAGNTIYF
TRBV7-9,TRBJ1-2,CSSSSPIEPWYTF
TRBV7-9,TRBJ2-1,CASSPRLAGGPLNSEQFF
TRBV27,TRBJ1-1,CASSKRENTEAFF
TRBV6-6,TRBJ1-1,CASSGDRGTEAFF
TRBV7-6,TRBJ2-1,CASSLSQGLAGEGNEQFF
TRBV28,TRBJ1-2,CASSLTGGFGYTF
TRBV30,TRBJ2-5,CAWSVGFKGVWGGTQYF
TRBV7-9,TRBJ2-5,CASSPRTGIGTQYF